Presented here are 23 T cell receptor beta chains from one specimen sequenced in a study of cytomegalovirus exposure and HLA in healthy donors. The study ran its PCR with 60 Vbeta and 13 Jbeta primers. Assay used: immunoSEQ multiplex PCR; TCRdb lists only in-frame clones, some missing. Here the sample spans 180,000 or so clones, 82% being singletons. Source material: PBMCs. Receptors originate from a man aged 35-49 years in good health and CMV-seronegative.

V usage is TRBV14 and J usage is TRBJ2-1; possibly TRBD2 for D (6 bases). This CDR3 spans 15 amino acids. Germline V gene data show CDR1 as SGHDN and CDR2 as FVKESK. Deletions cut 1 base from V and 7 bases from J, with 14 bases between. The DNA for the CDR3 is TGTGCCAGCAGCCAAGCCGGGACTCATCGGAATGAGCAGTTCTTC. Protein: CASSQAGTHRNEQFF. Based on the CDR3 plus reference TRBV14 and TRBJ2-1, the full variable domain is EAGVTQFPSHSVIEKGQTVTLRCDPISGHDNLYWYRRVMGKEIKFLLHFVKESKQDESGMPNNRFLAERTGGTYSTLKVQPAELEDSGVYFCASSQAGTHRNEQFFGPGTRLTVL.

The V call is TRBV29-1, the J call TRBJ1-2, with D maybe TRBD1 (6 bases). The V end was cut by 0 bases, the J end by 5 bases, with 13 bases between. This CDR3 region has 14 residues. Germline V lookup: CDR1 SQVTM, CDR2 ANQGSEA. CDR3 residues: CSVEDRGGAYGYTF. As DNA, the CDR3 is TGCAGCGTTGAAGATAGGGGGGGCGCTTATGGCTACACCTTC.

The chain uses TRBV7-2 and TRBJ2-4; 8 positions match TRBD2. The germline V gene has CDR1 SGHTA and CDR2 FQGNSA. The V gene end was trimmed by 4 bases and the J gene end by 6 bases; junction bases not matched to a gene: 8. The CDR3 loop spans 15 amino acids. CDR3 in amino acids: CASSSGASGLNIQYF. CDR3 nucleotides: TGTGCCAGCAGCTCCGGGGCTAGCGGGCTAAACATTCAGTACTTC.

The chain has TRBV19 and TRBJ1-1; D is unresolved. The V gene lost 3 bases and the J gene lost 1 base, with 12 bases spanning the gap. Looked up from germline, CDR1 is LNHDA and CDR2 is SQIVND (reference sequence). There are 15 residues in the CDR3. The CDR3 loop is CASSIPREWNTEAFF. The CDR3 DNA is TGTGCCAGTAGTATCCCCCGAGAGTGGAACACTGAAGCTTTCTTT.

DNA of the CDR3: TGTGCCAGCAGCTCCGGCGGGGGGATGGGTTCCTACAATGAGCAGTTCTTC. As protein: CASSSGGGMGSYNEQFF. The chain links TRBV7-3 to TRBJ2-1; 8 bases match TRBD2. Germline CDR1 is SGHTA and CDR2 is FQGTGA. CDR3 length: 17 amino acids. V was clipped by 4 bases and J by 1 base; unmatched bases: 9.

The gene calls are TRBV19 and TRBJ1-1; D not resolved. The CDR3 is 15 amino acids. Germline lookup yields CDR1 LNHDA and CDR2 SQIVND (reference sequence). Trimming removed 7 bases from V and 0 bases from J, with 15 bases in between. This chain's CDR3 is CASIPYSSMNTEAFF. The CDR3 bases are TGTGCCAGTATCCCGTACAGTTCCATGAACACTGAAGCTTTCTTT.

J is TRBJ1-2 and V is TRBV6-5, with D maybe TRBD1 (5 bases). Trimming cost V 0 bases and J 4 bases, with 12 bases left between them. This CDR3 region has 15 residues. Germline-derived CDR1 and CDR2 are MNHEY and SVGAGI. The CDR3 coding sequence is TGTGCCAGCAGTTACTCCCCCACAGGAAGCTATGGCTACACCTTC. Its protein product is CASSYSPTGSYGYTF.

V usage is TRBV4-1 and J usage is TRBJ2-7; TRBD1 matches at 9 bases. Trimming cost V 4 bases and J 3 bases; bases outside gene matches: 4. This CDR3 contains 14 residues. CDR1 is MGHRA and CDR2 is YSYEKL in the germline V gene. The CDR3 nucleotides are TGCGCCAGCAGCCCGATGGGACAGGGCTACGAGCAGTACTTC. Its translation is CASSPMGQGYEQYF.

The rearrangement links TRBV18 to TRBJ2-5; maybe TRBD1 (8 bases). CDR1 is KGHSH and CDR2 is LQKENI in the germline V gene. This CDR3 region has 15 residues. Between the trimmed V and J ends, which lost 6 bases and 9 bases, there was a span of 23 bases. The CDR3 DNA sequence: TGTGCCAGCTCCCAGGGGGCAGCGGGGACCACGCCCCAGTACTTC. Protein: CASSQGAAGTTPQYF.

This clone was seen just once. The V call is TRBV28, the J call TRBJ1-2; TRBD1 matches 8 bases. The germline gives CDR1 MDHEN, CDR2 SYDVKM. The trim removed 6 bases at V and 7 bases at J, leaving 13 bases unmatched. This CDR3 contains 15 residues. CDR3 DNA: TGTGCCAGCAGGGGGCAGGGGGCGTTGGTTGGTGGCTACACCTTC. This encodes CASRGQGALVGGYTF.

V and J are TRBV28 and TRBJ1-5; D perhaps matches TRBD1 (6 bases). V was clipped by 6 bases and J by 6 bases, with 15 bases between them. Germline V lookup: CDR1 MDHEN, CDR2 SYDVKM. CDR3 length: 14 amino acids. Written as DNA, the CDR3 is TGTGCCAGCAGCCGGTCAGGGGCCGGTCAGCCCCAGCATTTT. It is translated as CASSRSGAGQPQHF.

The count of this clone is one. V usage is TRBV30 and J usage is TRBJ2-4, with 7 nucleotides matching TRBD2. J lost 3 bases, V lost 0 bases, and 2 bases had no gene match. The CDR3 contains 14 residues. The germline V gene has CDR1 GTSNPN and CDR2 SVGIG (reference sequence). The CDR3 loop reads CAWSVGGDKNIQYF. CDR3 nucleotides: TGTGCCTGGAGTGTTGGGGGGGACAAAAACATTCAGTACTTC.

V gene TRBV9 combines with J gene TRBJ1-5; no definite D call. This CDR3 comprises 15 residues. Germline CDR1 reads SGDLS; CDR2 reads YYNGEE. V shed 1 base and J shed 5 bases, with 13 bases lying between them. The CDR3 is CASSVTSGRDQPQHF. CDR3 coding DNA: TGTGCCAGCAGCGTAACGTCCGGGAGGGATCAGCCCCAGCATTTT. The variable domain in full, with the rest retrieved from reference TRBV9 and TRBJ1-5, is DSGVTQTPKHLITATGQRVTLRCSPRSGDLSVYWYQQSLDQGLQFLIQYYNGEERAKGNILERFSAQQFPDLHSELNLSSLELGDSALYFCASSVTSGRDQPQHFGDGTRLSIL.

CDR3 region: CASREVSGYNQPQHF. In nucleotides, the CDR3 is TGTGCCAGCAGAGAAGTATCGGGGTACAATCAGCCCCAGCATTTT. V usage is TRBV28 and J usage is TRBJ1-5; the D is unclear. V gave up 6 bases and J gave up 3 bases, with 15 bases separating them. Per germline, CDR1 MDHEN and CDR2 SYDVKM. The CDR3 loop spans 15 amino acids.

V is TRBV29-1 and J is TRBJ2-2; perhaps TRBD2 as D (6 bases). V was pared by 7 bases and J by 4 bases, with 22 bases between. Germline V gives CDR1 SQVTM, CDR2 ANQGSEA. The CDR3 contains 16 residues. CDR3 nucleotides: TGCAGCGCGGGACTCCAAGAGCATCCGACCACCGGGGAGCTGTTTTTT. Translation gives CSAGLQEHPTTGELFF.

The chain joins TRBV4-3 to TRBJ1-2; D might be TRBD1 (6 bases). The V end lost 1 base, the J end lost 4 bases, and 22 bases lay between the germline ends. CDR1 and CDR2 from the germline V gene are LGHNA and YSLEER. This CDR3 has 18 residues. The CDR3 region has the DNA TGCGCCAGCAGCCAAGCGACTGGGGCCAGGAGGGGGGGCTATGGCTACACCTTC. Protein: CASSQATGARRGGYGYTF.

This sequence joins TRBV28 and TRBJ2-1; weak D call: TRBD2 (6 bases). This CDR3 is built from 18 residues. Germline lookup yields CDR1 MDHEN and CDR2 SYDVKM. The V gene lost 5 bases and the J gene lost 6 bases, with 26 bases spanning the gap. CDR3 loop: CASSPSSGLGTGLNEQFF. CDR3 bases: TGTGCCAGCAGTCCTTCGAGCGGGCTCGGGACGGGCCTCAATGAGCAGTTCTTC.

As concerns this clone: Other DNA variants within this sample encode the same CDR3. The gene calls are TRBV9 and TRBJ2-7, with D perhaps TRBD2 (6 bases). This CDR3 has 14 amino acids. V shed 0 bases and J shed 1 base, with 8 bases lying between them. Germline CDR1 SGDLS, CDR2 YYNGEE. CDR3: CASSVVGTSYEQYF. The CDR3 coding sequence is TGTGCCAGCAGCGTAGTCGGGACTTCCTACGAGCAGTACTTC.

The gene calls are TRBV4-2 and TRBJ2-7; D is unclear. CDR3 length: 13 amino acids. Trimming stripped 0 bases from V and 7 bases from J, with 10 bases between. CDR1 LGHNA and CDR2 YNFKEQ come from the germline V gene. The CDR3: CASSQDLQREQYF. In DNA, the CDR3 is TGTGCCAGCAGCCAAGATCTTCAGCGAGAGCAGTACTTC.

The chain has TRBV6-1 and TRBJ1-2; D might be TRBD1 (6 bases). Germline V gene sequence: CDR1 MNHNS, CDR2 SASEGT. This CDR3 spans 13 amino acids. V shed 2 bases and J shed 5 bases, with 9 bases lying between them. CDR3 amino acids: CASSERTEYGYTF. The CDR3 nucleotides are TGTGCCAGCAGTGAAAGGACAGAATATGGCTACACCTTC.

About this clone itself: An end of the junction does not agree with germline; a read error may underlie this. The chain employs TRBV7-7 and TRBJ2-5, with 13 bases lining up with TRBD2. In germline, CDR1 is SSHAT, CDR2 FNYEAQ (reference sequence). CDR3 length equals 17 residues. CDR3 nucleotide sequence: TGTGCTAGCAGCTTAGGGGGACTAGCGGGGAGCCAAGAGACCCAGTACTTC. It translates to CASSLGGLAGSQETQYF.

J is TRBJ1-1 and V is TRBV2; D is unclear. Trimming took off 5 bases at V and 8 bases at J, with 9 bases between the two ends. The germline CDR1 and CDR2 sequences are SNHLY and FYNNEI. CDR3 length: 11 residues. CDR3 sequence reads: CASSTTAEAFF. CDR3 nucleotide sequence: TGTGCCAGCAGTACAACAGCAGAAGCTTTCTTT.

The chain links TRBV6-1 to TRBJ1-3; 8 nucleotides match TRBD1. The germline gives CDR1 MNHNS, CDR2 SASEGT. Trimming cost V 7 bases and J 5 bases; bases outside gene matches: 10. The CDR3 is made up of 15 amino acids. The CDR3 DNA is TGTGCCAGCAACCTTCAGGGGGCCGGGAGAAACACCATATATTTT. Translation gives CASNLQGAGRNTIYF.